These T cell receptor beta chains were read from a single sample in a study of blood T cell repertoires in COVID-19. TCRdb keeps only in-frame clones here, not all; method: immunoSEQ multiplex PCR. This table holds fewer than 60,000 clones, 70% to 90% found once. Sequenced sample: peripheral blood. These receptors were taken from a man aged 55 to 70 with COVID-19, enrolled during active disease. Both conserved end residues are part of each CDR3. A D gene is named only where the DNA matches it firmly. Expanded clones are given a class, and other clones once, few, many or no size at all.

j_call	v_call	cdr3_length	d_call	clone_size	cdr3_aa	cdr3_nt
TRBJ2-3	TRBV24-1	14	.	once	CATSGAGPTDTQYF	TGTGCCACCAGTGGAGCGGGCCCCACAGATACGCAGTATTTT
TRBJ2-3	TRBV7-3	12	.	.	CASSPKGREQYF	TGTGCCAGCAGCCCTAAAGGCAGGGAGCAGTATTTT
TRBJ1-1	TRBV2	15	TRBD1	.	CASSVQGAKNTEAFF	TGTGCCAGCAGTGTGCAGGGGGCTAAGAACACTGAAGCTTTCTTT
TRBJ2-7	TRBV6-2/TRBV6-3	15	.	.	CASSYPGKSSYEQYF	TGTGCCAGCAGTTACCCCGGGAAGAGCTCCTACGAGCAGTACTTC
TRBJ2-5	TRBV12-5	17	.	.	CASGLVRGGIGQETQYF	TGTGCTAGTGGTTTGGTACGGGGAGGCATCGGCCAAGAGACCCAGTACTTC
TRBJ1-6	TRBV2	14	TRBD1	many	CASRTGAANSPLHF	TGTGCCAGCAGAACAGGGGCCGCGAACTCACCCCTCCACTTT
TRBJ1-3	TRBV3-1/TRBV3-2	16	TRBD1	.	CASSQKQGAQGNTIYF	TGTGCCAGCAGCCAAAAACAGGGGGCGCAAGGAAACACCATATATTTT
TRBJ2-7	TRBV29-1	13	TRBD2	.	CSAVAGGPGEQYF	TGCAGCGCCGTAGCGGGGGGGCCCGGCGAGCAGTACTTC
TRBJ1-2	TRBV9	13	.	once	CASSSNTLSQGTF	TGTGCCAGCAGCTCAAACACCCTTTCCCAGGGGACCTTC
TRBJ2-1	TRBV7-2	13	.	.	CASSLGPGLEQFF	TGTGCCAGCAGCTTGGGTCCAGGACTGGAGCAGTTCTTC
TRBJ1-6	TRBV30	18	TRBD1	.	CAWSATGQVANRRSPLHF	TGTGCCTGGAGTGCGACAGGGCAGGTTGCTAATAGGAGATCACCCCTCCACTTT